The 2 T cell receptor beta chains below come from one sample, sequenced in a study of T cell responses to AZD1222 COVID-19 vaccine (dated by TCRdb to the early 2020s). Taken with the paper, the label for time point translates to: about 28 days (+/-7) after the second vaccine dose. The receptor library was made with the immunoSEQ multiplex PCR assay. What TCRdb holds here is the immuneACCESS table cut down to in-frame rearrangements. Part of the clones is not present; checked against another copy, under half of the missing clones reflect an unresolved V gene, and the others are unexplained. The sample data list fewer than 180,000 clones, and approximately 90% of these were observed just once. The ten largest account for under 4% of the sample. The source material was peripheral blood, sampled 28 days after the second AZD1222 dose. The source is an adult who received the AZD1222 COVID-19 vaccine.

This rearrangement joins TRBV27 to TRBJ1-1; D is ambiguous. The CDR3 is 13 amino acids. V lost 2 bases to trimming and J lost 5 bases, with 9 bases between them. Per germline, CDR1 MNHEY and CDR2 SMNVEV (reference sequence). This CDR3 is CASSLEGKTEAFF. DNA for the CDR3: TGTGCCAGCAGTTTAGAAGGGAAGACTGAAGCTTTCTTT.

The CDR3, as DNA: TGTGCCACCCGATCGGGACAAAATCAGCCCCAGCATTTT. The encoded protein is CATRSGQNQPQHF. The rearrangement uses TRBV19 and TRBJ1-5, with D maybe TRBD1 (6 bases). Germline CDR1 reads LNHDA; CDR2 reads SQIVND (reference sequence). V lost 10 bases and J 4 bases, leaving 14 bases between the germline ends. The CDR3 runs 13 residues.